The present T cell receptor (beta chain) was sequenced within a study of T cells in Graves' hyperthyroidism and ophthalmopathy. Study-wide results and limits: In the blood, most expanded thyroid clonotypes above 0.001 appeared as well.

The germline gives CDR1 SEHNR, CDR2 FQNEAQ (reference sequence). The CDR3 has 14 amino acids. There were TCR beta CDR3 regions amplified from RNA transcripts. RT-PCR in the first round (using the HTBI primer set) targeted the TCR CDR3. TCRdb re-called the multiplex PCR reads with MiXCR, one entry per CDR3 protein. This sample yields 95,000 to 100,000 distinct CDR3 sequences, of which under 65% are seen a single time; 25% to 30% belongs to the top ten. Clinical symptoms, serum thyroxine, TRAb, thyroid ultrasound and orbital computed tomography established diagnosis. Note on this clonotype: The antigen is not known. Germline and junction disagree at one end, which may indicate a read error.

The sequence came from a woman aged 35 to 49 with Graves' hyperthyroidism. The sample was blood. The rearrangement joins TRBV7-9 to TRBJ1-4; possible D gene TRBD1, 5 bases. The CDR3: CASSLAGAPEKPFF. The CDR3 coding sequence is TGTGCCAGCAGCTTAGCAGGGGCGCCTGAAAAACCGTTTTTT.